The 17 T cell receptor beta chains presented below share a single source sample, sequenced in a study of CD8+CD57+ T cells in acquired aplastic anemia. CDR3 and TCR beta VDJ profiling relied on a genomic DNA template. From the reads, TCRdb called clonotypes with MiXCR, one entry per CDR3 protein. The data contain under 350,000 distinct CDR3 sequences, roughly 61% of them singletons. Previously, flow cytometry had revealed CD8+CD57+ cell expansion in the patients chosen for sequencing. Sequencing input: sorted CD4+, CD8+, or CD8+CD57+ T cells (not recorded which) from PBMCs. The source of these receptors is a human donor with aplastic anemia.

Note on this clonotype: The junction departs from the called germline gene at one end, perhaps through a read error. V and J are TRBV7-9 and TRBJ1-2; D is undetermined. The germline CDR1 and CDR2 sequences are SEHNR and FQNEAQ (reference sequence). CDR3 length equals 14 residues. The CDR3 here is CAGSSSFSNYGYTF. CDR3 coding DNA: TGTGCCGGCAGCTCCAGTTTCTCTAACTATGGCTACACCTTC. Full variable domain (missing parts from reference TRBV7-9 and TRBJ1-2): DTGVSQNPRHKITKRGQNVTFRCDPISEHNRLYWYRQTLGQGPEFLTYFQNEAQLEKSRLLSDRFSAERPKGSFSTLEIQRTEQGDSAMYLCAGSSSFSNYGYTFGSGTRLTVV.

This clonotype was seen a few times. This chain joins TRBV10-3 and TRBJ2-5; 9 nucleotides align to TRBD2. Germline CDR1 reads ENHRY; CDR2 reads SYGVKD. V shed 4 bases, J shed 4 bases, and the junction held 13 bases outside the gene matches. CDR3 length: 17 amino acids. Here the CDR3 DNA reads TGTGCCATCAGTGGAGCCCTGGGACTAGCCGACGGAGAGACCCAGTACTTC. The encoded protein is CAISGALGLADGETQYF.

This chain joins TRBV20-1 and TRBJ2-7; D is possibly TRBD2 (6 bases). Germline loops: CDR1 DFQATT, CDR2 SNEGSKA (reference sequence). The CDR3 has 14 amino acids. V lost 1 base to trimming and J lost 4 bases, with 14 bases between them. The CDR3 is CSARVRGMTYEQYF. As DNA, the CDR3 is TGCAGTGCTAGAGTTCGGGGGATGACATACGAGCAGTACTTC.

This chain links TRBV19 with TRBJ2-2; the D call may be TRBD1 or TRBD2 (6 bases each). CDR3 size: 16 residues. Trimming removed 7 bases at V and 3 bases at J, with 18 bases between. From germline, CDR1 is LNHDA and CDR2 SQIVND (reference sequence). The CDR3 protein is CASTLLDGGDTGELFF. The CDR3 nucleotides are TGTGCCAGTACCTTATTGGACGGGGGCGACACCGGGGAGCTGTTTTTT.

This sequence joins TRBV9 and TRBJ2-5, with D uncertain. V was cut by 0 bases and J by 1 base, with 7 bases left in between. Germline values: CDR1 SGDLS, CDR2 YYNGEE. The CDR3 is 14 residues long. The CDR3 reads CASSVDPSQETQYF. In nucleotides, the CDR3 is TGTGCCAGCAGCGTAGATCCCAGCCAAGAGACCCAGTACTTC.

Of note for this clonotype: At one of its ends the junction is not consistent with the germline gene, which may arise from a read error. V and J are TRBV7-9 and TRBJ1-1, with D unclear. Germline assignment: CDR1 SEHNR and CDR2 FQNEAQ (reference sequence). The CDR3 covers 15 residues. CDR3 sequence reads: CASSQVPSMNTEAFF. CDR3 sequence (DNA): TGCGCCAGCAGCCAAGTGCCCTCTATGAACACTGAAGCTTTCTTT.

The CDR3 spells CASSLGAVDSPLHF. Written as DNA, the CDR3 is TGTGCCAGCAGCTTAGGAGCAGTAGATTCACCCCTCCACTTT. This chain joins TRBV7-2 and TRBJ1-6, with unresolved D. This CDR3 contains 14 residues. Trimming stripped 1 base from V and 8 bases from J, with 9 bases between. Per germline, CDR1 SGHTA and CDR2 FQGNSA.

The V gene is TRBV7-6, the J gene TRBJ2-5; D not certain. CDR3 length: 14 amino acids. Germline CDR1 SGHVS, CDR2 FNYEAQ. The V and J ends lost 5 bases and 4 bases respectively, with 14 bases between them. CDR3 nucleotides: TGTGCCAGCAGCCCGCCCATAGGCGGAGAGACCCAGTACTTC. Encoded protein: CASSPPIGGETQYF.

The J gene is TRBJ1-2, the V gene TRBV19; perhaps TRBD1 as D (5 bases). Trimming left V 6 bases short and J 3 bases short, with 8 bases between. CDR1 and CDR2 from the germline V gene are LNHDA and SQIVND (reference sequence). The CDR3 spans 12 residues. CDR3 amino acids: CASRRGDYGYTF. The CDR3 nucleotides are TGTGCCAGTAGGCGGGGGGACTATGGCTACACCTTC.

The rearrangement uses TRBV5-1 and TRBJ1-3; 7 bases match TRBD1. Germline values: CDR1 SGHRS, CDR2 YFSETQ. With V trimmed by 4 bases and J by 0 bases, 7 bases remained unmatched. This CDR3 is built from 16 residues. DNA of the CDR3: TGCGCCAGCAGCCCGGACAGGCTGAGCTCTGGAAACACCATATATTTT. Translation: CASSPDRLSSGNTIYF.

Regarding this clonotype: Given the absence of the conserved phenylalanine or tryptophan at the CDR3 end, a read error is likely. This chain joins TRBV10-3 and TRBJ1-2; D is undetermined. With 7 bases removed from V and 8 bases from J, the gap between germline ends came to 17 bases. The length of the CDR3 is 13 residues. Germline-derived CDR1 and CDR2 are ENHRY and SYGVKD. DNA for the CDR3: TGTGCCATCACGAACAGATCCGAGAGAGGCTACACCTCC. It yields the protein CAITNRSERGYTS.

Regarding this clonotype: A much larger clone sits a single nucleotide away, making a read error possible. The genes are TRBV7-9 and TRBJ2-5; either TRBD1 or TRBD2 may fit D (5 bases each). Germline loops: CDR1 SEHNR, CDR2 FQNEAQ (reference sequence). This CDR3 is built from 15 residues. DNA of the CDR3: TGTGCCAGCAGCTTAGGGGTGGGGGACCAAGAGACCCAGTGCTTC. Encoded protein: CASSLGVGDQETQCF. Complete variable domain (other parts from reference TRBV7-9 and TRBJ2-5): DTGVSQNPRHKITKRGQNVTFRCDPISEHNRLYWYRQTLGQGPEFLTYFQNEAQLEKSRLLSDRFSAERPKGSFSTLEIQRTEQGDSAMYLCASSLGVGDQETQCFGPGTRLLVL.

Written as DNA, the CDR3 is TGTGCCAGCAGCGCTACCGGGACAGGGCACACTGAAGCTTTCTTT. It yields the protein CASSATGTGHTEAFF. This chain connects TRBV9 to TRBJ1-1, with TRBD1 matching over 9 bases. The junction had 6 bases not matched to a gene; V was cut back by 3 bases and J by 3 bases. The CDR3 totals 15 residues. The V gene's germline CDR1 is SGDLS and CDR2 YYNGEE.

The chain employs TRBV12-3 or TRBV12-4 and TRBJ1-1; perhaps TRBD1 as D (5 bases). V lost 6 bases and J 5 bases, leaving 10 bases between the germline ends. The CDR3 totals 12 residues. As DNA, the CDR3 is TGTGCCAGCAGGCTAGGGGTGACTGAAGCTTTCTTT. Translating it yields CASRLGVTEAFF.

This rearrangement joins TRBV2 to TRBJ2-7; TRBD1 might be the D (6 bases). Germline V CDR1 and CDR2: SNHLY, FYNNEI. The CDR3 spans 15 residues. Trimming left V 7 bases short and J 6 bases short, with 22 bases between. CDR3 in amino acids: CASKWCPTGISEQYF. CDR3 in DNA: TGTGCCAGCAAGTGGTGTCCGACAGGAATTTCCGAGCAGTACTTC.

This clonotype was seen once. The CDR3 bases are TGCGCCAGCAGGGTTAGCGATCCGGGGAGCTCCTACGAGCAGTACTTC. Its translation: CASRVSDPGSSYEQYF. The chain uses TRBV5-1 and TRBJ2-7; perhaps TRBD2 as D (5 bases). The V end was cut by 5 bases, the J end by 0 bases, with 18 bases between. CDR3 length: 16 amino acids. Germline CDR1 is SGHRS and CDR2 is YFSETQ.

This clonotype was recorded many times. The V gene is TRBV5-6, the J gene TRBJ2-3; D gene uncertain. Germline V gene data show CDR1 as SGHDT and CDR2 as YYEEEE. The CDR3 sequence is 14 residues long. Deletions cut 4 bases from V and 0 bases from J, with 9 bases between. CDR3 residues: CASSLRTSTDTQYF. The CDR3 DNA is TGTGCCAGCAGCCTTCGTACCAGCACAGATACGCAGTATTTT.